This T cell receptor beta chain comes out of a study of blood T cell repertoires in COVID-19. As originally analysed: Reference gene primers were amplified, and this amplification served to estimate nucleated cell counts. Assay used: immunoSEQ multiplex PCR; TCRdb lists only in-frame clones, some missing. That table is the source of V, J and clone size, and D and trimming were worked out from the DNA. The sample consists of approximately 200,000 clones, more than 85% of them appearing once. CDR3 length: 15 residues. From germline, CDR1 is SEHNR and CDR2 FQNEAQ (reference sequence). Trimming at V came to 4 bases and at J to 5 bases, leaving 4 bases not matched to a gene.

The rearrangement uses TRBV7-9 and TRBJ2-1; 11 bases map to TRBD2. Material: peripheral blood. The sequence came from a man between 25 and 39 years old with acute or convalescent COVID-19. The CDR3 protein is CASSSTSGADNEQFF. The CDR3 DNA follows: TGTGCCAGCAGCTCGACTAGCGGGGCCGACAATGAGCAGTTCTTC. Using reference TRBV7-9 and TRBJ2-1 for the parts outside the CDR3, the full variable domain is DTGVSQNPRHKITKRGQNVTFRCDPISEHNRLYWYRQTLGQGPEFLTYFQNEAQLEKSRLLSDRFSAERPKGSFSTLEIQRTEQGDSAMYLCASSSTSGADNEQFFGPGTRLTVL.